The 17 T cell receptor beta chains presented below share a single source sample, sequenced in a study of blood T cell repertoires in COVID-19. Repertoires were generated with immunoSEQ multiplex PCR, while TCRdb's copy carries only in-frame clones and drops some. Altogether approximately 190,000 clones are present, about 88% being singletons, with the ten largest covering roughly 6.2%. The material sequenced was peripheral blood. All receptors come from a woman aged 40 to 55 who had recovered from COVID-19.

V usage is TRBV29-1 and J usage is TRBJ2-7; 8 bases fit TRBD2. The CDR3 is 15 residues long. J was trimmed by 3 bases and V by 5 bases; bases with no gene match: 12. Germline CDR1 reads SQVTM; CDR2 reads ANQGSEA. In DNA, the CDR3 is TGCAGCGTTCAGTATTGGGGTCTAGCGGGCTACGAGCAGTACTTC. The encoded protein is CSVQYWGLAGYEQYF.

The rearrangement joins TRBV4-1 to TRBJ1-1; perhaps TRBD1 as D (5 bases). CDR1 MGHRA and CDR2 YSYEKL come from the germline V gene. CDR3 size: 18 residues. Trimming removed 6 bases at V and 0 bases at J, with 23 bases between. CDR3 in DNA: TGCGCCAGCAGTACCGACCGTTGGGGCGCAGATCTGAACACTGAAGCTTTCTTT. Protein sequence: CASSTDRWGADLNTEAFF.

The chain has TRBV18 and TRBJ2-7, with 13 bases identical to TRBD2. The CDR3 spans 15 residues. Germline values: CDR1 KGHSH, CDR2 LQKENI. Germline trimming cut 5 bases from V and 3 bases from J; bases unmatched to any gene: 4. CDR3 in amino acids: CASSRTSGRLYEQYF. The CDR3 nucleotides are TGTGCCAGCTCAAGGACTAGCGGGAGACTCTACGAGCAGTACTTC. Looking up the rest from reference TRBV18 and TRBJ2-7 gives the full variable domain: NAGVMQNPRHLVRRRGQEARLRCSPMKGHSHVYWYRQLPEEGLKFMVYLQKENIIDESGMPKERFSAEFPKEGPSILRIQQVVRGDSAAYFCASSRTSGRLYEQYFGPGTRLTVT.

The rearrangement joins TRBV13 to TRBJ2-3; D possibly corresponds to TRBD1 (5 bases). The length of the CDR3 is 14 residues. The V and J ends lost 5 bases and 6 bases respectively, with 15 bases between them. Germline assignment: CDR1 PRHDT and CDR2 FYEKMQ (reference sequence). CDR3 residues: CASSATQGFDTQYF. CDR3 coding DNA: TGTGCCAGCAGCGCAACCCAGGGTTTCGATACGCAGTATTTT.

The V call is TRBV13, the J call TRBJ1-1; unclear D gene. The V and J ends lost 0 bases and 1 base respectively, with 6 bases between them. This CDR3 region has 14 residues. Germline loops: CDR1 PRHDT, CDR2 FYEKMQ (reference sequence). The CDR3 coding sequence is TGTGCCAGCAGCTTAGGCCGGGGGAACACTGAAGCTTTCTTT. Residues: CASSLGRGNTEAFF.

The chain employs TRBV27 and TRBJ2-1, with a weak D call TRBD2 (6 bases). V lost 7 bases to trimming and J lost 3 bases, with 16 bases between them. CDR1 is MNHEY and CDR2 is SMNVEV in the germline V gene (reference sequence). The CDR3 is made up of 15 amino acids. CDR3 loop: CASTAGGLNYNEQFF. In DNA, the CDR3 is TGTGCCAGCACGGCTGGAGGGCTGAACTACAATGAGCAGTTCTTC.

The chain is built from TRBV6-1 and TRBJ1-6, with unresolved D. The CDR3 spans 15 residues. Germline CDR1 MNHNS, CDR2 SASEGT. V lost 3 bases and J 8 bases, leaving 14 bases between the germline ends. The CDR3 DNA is TGTGCCAGCAGTGAGAAGCAGCCGAGGGATTCACCCCTCCACTTT. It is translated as CASSEKQPRDSPLHF.

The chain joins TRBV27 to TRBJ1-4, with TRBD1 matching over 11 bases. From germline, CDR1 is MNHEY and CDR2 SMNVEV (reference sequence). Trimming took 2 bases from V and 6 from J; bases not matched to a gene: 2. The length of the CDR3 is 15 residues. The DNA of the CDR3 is TGTGCCAGCAGTTTAGGACAGGGGGCCTATGAAAAACTGTTTTTT. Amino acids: CASSLGQGAYEKLFF.

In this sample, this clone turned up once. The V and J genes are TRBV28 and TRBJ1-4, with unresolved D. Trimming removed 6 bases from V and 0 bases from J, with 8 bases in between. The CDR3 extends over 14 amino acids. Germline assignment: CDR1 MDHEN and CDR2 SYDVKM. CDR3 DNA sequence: TGTGCCAGCAGCAGACATGCAACTAATGAAAAACTGTTTTTT. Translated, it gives CASSRHATNEKLFF. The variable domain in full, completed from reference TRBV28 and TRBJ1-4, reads DVKVTQSSRYLVKRTGEKVFLECVQDMDHENMFWYRQDPGLGLRLIYFSYDVKMKEKGDIPEGYSVSREKKERFSLILESASTNQTSMYLCASSRHATNEKLFFGSGTQLSVL.

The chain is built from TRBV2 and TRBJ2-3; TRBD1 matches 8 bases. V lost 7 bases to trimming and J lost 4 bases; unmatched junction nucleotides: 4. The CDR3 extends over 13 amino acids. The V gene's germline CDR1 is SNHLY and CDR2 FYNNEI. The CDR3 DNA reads TGTGCCAGCAAGGACAGGGCCGCAGATACGCAGTATTTT. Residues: CASKDRAADTQYF.

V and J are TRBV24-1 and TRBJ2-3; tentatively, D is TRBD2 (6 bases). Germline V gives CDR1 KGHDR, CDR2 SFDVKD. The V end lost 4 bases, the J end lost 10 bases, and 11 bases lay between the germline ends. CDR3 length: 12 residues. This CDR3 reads CATSEGWGAQYF. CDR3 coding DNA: TGTGCCACCAGTGAGGGTTGGGGGGCGCAGTATTTT.

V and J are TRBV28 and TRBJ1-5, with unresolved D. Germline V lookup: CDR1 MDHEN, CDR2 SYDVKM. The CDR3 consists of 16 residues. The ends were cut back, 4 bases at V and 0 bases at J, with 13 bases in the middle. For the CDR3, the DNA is TGTGCCAGCAGTTCCACAGCCTCATATAGCAATCAGCCCCAGCATTTT. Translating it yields CASSSTASYSNQPQHF. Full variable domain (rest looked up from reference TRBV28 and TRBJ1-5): DVKVTQSSRYLVKRTGEKVFLECVQDMDHENMFWYRQDPGLGLRLIYFSYDVKMKEKGDIPEGYSVSREKKERFSLILESASTNQTSMYLCASSSTASYSNQPQHFGDGTRLSIL.

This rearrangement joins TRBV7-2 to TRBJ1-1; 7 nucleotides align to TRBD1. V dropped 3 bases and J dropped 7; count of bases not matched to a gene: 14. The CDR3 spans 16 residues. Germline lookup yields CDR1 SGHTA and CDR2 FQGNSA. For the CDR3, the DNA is TGTGCCAGCAGCTTGCGGTCCCCCAGGGGACAGCATGAAGCTTTCTTT. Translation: CASSLRSPRGQHEAFF.

The CDR3 loop reads CASSPGQGRGTQYF. As DNA, the CDR3 is TGTGCCAGCAGCCCTGGACAGGGCAGGGGGACCCAGTACTTC. This chain connects TRBV5-6 to TRBJ2-5; 8 positions agree with TRBD1. Looked up from germline, CDR1 is SGHDT and CDR2 is YYEEEE. V shed 4 bases, J shed 7 bases, and the junction held 9 bases outside the gene matches. CDR3 length: 14 amino acids.

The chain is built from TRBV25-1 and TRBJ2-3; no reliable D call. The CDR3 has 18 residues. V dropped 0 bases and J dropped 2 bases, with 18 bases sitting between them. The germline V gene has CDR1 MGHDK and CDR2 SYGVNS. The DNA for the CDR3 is TGTGCCAGCAGTGAATACTACAGTGGCCGCCAAAACACAGATACGCAGTATTTT. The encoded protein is CASSEYYSGRQNTDTQYF.

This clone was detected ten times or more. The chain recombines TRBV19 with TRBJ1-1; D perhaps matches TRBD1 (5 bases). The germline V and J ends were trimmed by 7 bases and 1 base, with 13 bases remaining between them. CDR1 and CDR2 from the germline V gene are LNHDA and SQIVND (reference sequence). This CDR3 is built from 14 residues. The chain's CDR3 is CASKRRQGNTEAFF. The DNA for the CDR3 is TGTGCCAGTAAACGGCGGCAGGGGAACACTGAAGCTTTCTTT.

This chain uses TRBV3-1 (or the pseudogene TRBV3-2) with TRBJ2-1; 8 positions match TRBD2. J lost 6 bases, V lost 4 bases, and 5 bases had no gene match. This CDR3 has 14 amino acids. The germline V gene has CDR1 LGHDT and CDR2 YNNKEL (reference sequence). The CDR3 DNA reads TGTGCCAGCAGCCGGGGACTAGTGGGCAATGAGCAGTTCTTC. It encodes CASSRGLVGNEQFF.